The clone carrying this T cell receptor beta chain was found once. Unmatched junction bases numbered 8, after V lost 9 bases and J lost 7 bases. This CDR3 contains 14 residues. Germline V gives CDR1 SGHDN, CDR2 FVKESK. Per the original methods: Nucleated cell number was recorded as an estimate derived from reference gene primer amplification. TCRdb's copy holds only in-frame clones and misses some; the assay was immunoSEQ multiplex PCR. The D gene and trimming were derived from the DNA, and the V and J assignments and clone size from that table. The sample contains about 220,000 clones, 75% to 90% of which appear only once. This specimen comes from a study of blood T cell repertoires in COVID-19. Study background: From the United States, Italy and Spain came samples of acute and convalescent COVID-19. From T cells, B-cell-depleted T cells, or PBMCs came the material, which was cDNA or gDNA.

The chain carries TRBV14 and TRBJ2-6; 8 bases fit TRBD2. The TCR originated in a human donor in a cohort sampled during active COVID-19. The specimen sequenced was peripheral blood. CDR3 DNA: TGTGCCAGTCCCGGGGGGGGGATCGCCAACGTCCTGACTTTC. This translates into CASPGGGIANVLTF.